Listed here is a single TCR beta chain. The data were obtained in a study of blood T cell repertoires in COVID-19. Study-level information: The United States, Italy and Spain supplied acute and convalescent COVID-19 samples. Sample material is recorded as cDNA or gDNA derived from T cells, B-cell-depleted T cells, or PBMCs.

The method was immunoSEQ multiplex PCR; TCRdb's version includes in-frame clones alone and lacks a portion of them. The sample gives roughly 82,000 clones, more than 75% of which show up once; about 10% is in the top ten. Deletions cut 5 bases from V and 2 bases from J, with 15 bases between. CDR1 is SGHTA, CDR2 FQGNSA, per germline. This CDR3 spans 16 amino acids. Sequencing input: peripheral blood. V usage is TRBV7-2 and J usage is TRBJ2-2; perhaps TRBD1 as D (6 bases). The receptor was derived from a man between 60 and 75 years old with acute or convalescent COVID-19. CDR3 amino acids: CASSLGWGHNTGELFF. The CDR3 bases are TGTGCCAGCAGCCTGGGGTGGGGACACAACACCGGGGAGCTGTTTTTT. The whole variable domain, remainder taken from reference TRBV7-2 and TRBJ2-2, is GAGVSQSPSNKVTEKGKDVELRCDPISGHTALYWYRQSLGQGLEFLIYFQGNSAPDKSGLPSDRFSAERTGGSVSTLTIQRTQQEDSAVYLCASSLGWGHNTGELFFGEGSRLTVL.